A single sample is the source of the 17 T cell receptor beta chains below, sequenced in a study of vaccination and CD4 T cells after COVID-19. This sample's treatment: roughly 10-day PBMC culture with coronavirus spike peptide pools or control peptides (ViraFEST assay). Their target antigens are unknown. An Oncomine TCR Beta short-read assay was used to sequence the DNA from cultured CD4+ T cells. TCRdb analysed the PCR reads with MiXCR anew, one entry per CDR3 protein. The table records 16,000 or so distinct CDR3 sequences, about 68% of them present only once. Specimen: CD4+ T cells from blood, cultured in vitro, collected after SARS-CoV-2 vaccination. All receptors come from a human donor who received a COVID-19 vaccine.

This clonotype appeared a few times. The chain employs TRBV19 and TRBJ1-5; no firm D call. Germline loops: CDR1 LNHDA, CDR2 SQIVND (reference sequence). This CDR3 region has 14 residues. The V end was cut by 6 bases, the J end by 0 bases, with 9 bases between. The CDR3 nucleotides are TGTGCCAGTAGAAGAGTTAGTAGCAATCAGCCCCAGCATTTT. Translating it yields CASRRVSSNQPQHF.

V and J are TRBV19 and TRBJ1-2; D is unclear. V gave up 5 bases and J gave up 3 bases, with 16 bases separating them. Per germline, CDR1 LNHDA and CDR2 SQIVND (reference sequence). The CDR3 contains 15 residues. CDR3 sequence reads: CASSENGGVHYGYTF. In DNA form, the CDR3 reads TGTGCCAGTAGTGAAAACGGTGGGGTACACTATGGCTACACCTTC.

This clonotype was found a few times. The chain uses TRBV19 and TRBJ1-2; TRBD1 is a possible D gene (6 bases). The V end lost 3 bases, the J end lost 8 bases, and 13 bases lay between the germline ends. The CDR3 spans 13 residues. Germline V gene lookup returns CDR1 LNHDA and CDR2 SQIVND (reference sequence). CDR3: CASSIRPGEGYTF. DNA for the CDR3: TGTGCCAGTAGTATTCGCCCAGGGGAGGGCTACACCTTC. Full variable domain (rest looked up from reference TRBV19 and TRBJ1-2): DGGITQSPKYLFRKEGQNVTLSCEQNLNHDAMYWYRQDPGQGLRLIYYSQIVNDFQKGDIAEGYSVSREKKESFPLTVTSAQKNPTAFYLCASSIRPGEGYTFGSGTRLTVV.

This chain uses TRBV27 with TRBJ2-5; tentatively, D is TRBD1 or TRBD2 (6 bases each). V was cut by 5 bases and J by 5 bases, with 18 bases left in between. CDR1 and CDR2 from the germline V gene are MNHEY and SMNVEV (reference sequence). The length of the CDR3 is 15 residues. The CDR3 nucleotides read TGTGCCAGCAGTAACAACCTAGGGGGGCCGGAGACCCAGTACTTC. Protein product: CASSNNLGGPETQYF.

This clonotype was seen once. In DNA form, the CDR3 reads TGTGCCACCAGTGATTTGGGGGTAGGCTACACCTTC. This encodes CATSDLGVGYTF. This sequence joins TRBV24-1 and TRBJ1-2; D not certain. The germline V gene encodes CDR1 KGHDR and CDR2 SFDVKD. The CDR3 loop spans 12 amino acids. Trimming removed 0 bases from V and 8 bases from J, with 6 bases in between.

This clonotype came up a few times. The V and J genes are TRBV6-5 and TRBJ2-1; the match to TRBD2 covers 7 bases. Germline assignment: CDR1 MNHEY and CDR2 SVGAGI. The CDR3 is made up of 15 amino acids. The trim removed 2 bases at V and 8 bases at J, leaving 9 bases unmatched. CDR3 amino acids: CASSYGGERVHEQFF. CDR3 DNA: TGTGCCAGCAGTTACGGGGGGGAAAGGGTCCATGAGCAGTTCTTC.

This chain joins TRBV20-1 and TRBJ2-7, with TRBD1 matching over 10 bases. The CDR3 totals 14 residues. The V segment lost 3 bases and the J segment 3 bases; nucleotides outside the gene matches: 5. Germline CDR1 is DFQATT and CDR2 is SNEGSKA (reference sequence). This CDR3 reads CSASKGTGDYEQYF. CDR3 DNA: TGCAGTGCTAGTAAAGGGACAGGGGACTACGAGCAGTACTTC.

The V call is TRBV30, the J call TRBJ1-1; D unresolved. This CDR3 has 13 amino acids. V shed 4 bases and J shed 3 bases, with 12 bases lying between them. Per the germline V gene, CDR1 is GTSNPN and CDR2 is SVGIG (reference sequence). The CDR3 DNA is TGTGCCTGGATGGTTCGTTTGGACACTGAAGCTTTCTTT. It specifies CAWMVRLDTEAFF.

This clonotype was seen more than once but under ten times. The genes are TRBV15 and TRBJ2-1, with 8 bases aligning to TRBD2. The trim removed 1 base at V and 2 bases at J, leaving 4 bases unmatched. CDR1 LNHNV and CDR2 YYDKDF come from the germline V gene (reference sequence). The CDR3 is made up of 16 amino acids. CDR3 sequence reads: CATSRGAGETYNEQFF. The CDR3 coding sequence is TGTGCCACCAGCAGAGGAGCGGGGGAGACCTACAATGAGCAGTTCTTC. Complete variable domain (other parts from reference TRBV15 and TRBJ2-1): DAMVIQNPRYQVTQFGKPVTLSCSQTLNHNVMYWYQQKSSQAPKLLFHYYDKDFNNEADTPDNFQSRRPNTSFCFLDIRSPGLGDTAMYLCATSRGAGETYNEQFFGPGTRLTVL.

The chain recombines TRBV10-3 with TRBJ1-6, with TRBD1 as a possible D gene (5 bases). Germline V gives CDR1 ENHRY, CDR2 SYGVKD. The CDR3 runs 13 residues. Trimming took off 4 bases at V and 10 bases at J, with 11 bases between the two ends. The CDR3 nucleotides are TGTGCCATCAGTGCCGAGCAGGGATCACCCCTCCACTTT. It yields the protein CAISAEQGSPLHF.

This clonotype was observed a handful of times. The chain recombines TRBV7-8 with TRBJ1-2; D perhaps matches TRBD1 (5 bases). V dropped 1 base and J dropped 2 bases, with 14 bases sitting between them. Germline CDR1 and CDR2: SGHVS and FQNEAQ. The CDR3 contains 16 residues. In DNA, the CDR3 is TGTGCCAGCAGCTTAGTGGCGGGACCCACCAACTATGGCTACACCTTC. Residues: CASSLVAGPTNYGYTF. The entire variable domain, with the rest obtained from reference TRBV7-8 and TRBJ1-2, is as follows: GAGVSQSPRYKVAKRGQDVALRCDPISGHVSLFWYQQALGQGPEFLTYFQNEAQLDKSGLPSDRFFAERPEGSVSTLKIQRTQQEDSAVYLCASSLVAGPTNYGYTFGSGTRLTVV.

The chain couples TRBV19 to TRBJ2-3; D ambiguous. The CDR3 covers 14 residues. The germline gives CDR1 LNHDA, CDR2 SQIVND (reference sequence). Trimming pared 7 bases from V and 3 bases from J, leaving 14 bases between. CDR3 sequence: CASTNPLLTDTQYF. CDR3 bases: TGTGCCAGTACCAACCCCCTCCTAACAGATACGCAGTATTTT.

CDR3: CASSEGTDYNSPLHF. CDR3 coding DNA: TGCGCCAGCAGTGAGGGGACAGACTATAATTCACCCCTCCACTTT. The chain combines TRBV10-1 with TRBJ1-6, with 7 bases identical to TRBD1. The germline V gene encodes CDR1 WNHNN and CDR2 SYGVQD (reference sequence). This CDR3 comprises 15 residues. The junction had 1 base not matched to a gene; V was cut back by 2 bases and J by 3 bases.

The chain uses TRBV2 and TRBJ2-7; no definite D call. This CDR3 comprises 13 residues. The ends were cut back, 8 bases at V and 3 bases at J, with 14 bases in the middle. Germline V gene lookup returns CDR1 SNHLY and CDR2 FYNNEI. DNA for the CDR3: TGTGCCAGCGCCCGCGACACTAACTACGAGCAGTACTTC. This sequence encodes CASARDTNYEQYF.

The V gene is TRBV10-1, the J gene TRBJ2-3; TRBD2 matches 9 bases. CDR3 size: 16 residues. Trimming at V came to 5 bases and at J to 2 bases, leaving 8 bases not matched to a gene. Germline CDR1 reads WNHNN; CDR2 reads SYGVQD (reference sequence). The chain's CDR3 is CASSLVAGAPTDTQYF. For the CDR3, the DNA is TGCGCCAGCAGTTTGGTAGCGGGGGCCCCCACAGATACGCAGTATTTT.

V and J are TRBV7-2 and TRBJ2-5; 8 nucleotides line up with TRBD2. The CDR3 runs to 15 residues. CDR1 and CDR2 from the germline V gene are SGHTA and FQGNSA. V shed 3 bases, J shed 2 bases, and the junction held 5 bases outside the gene matches. CDR3 residues: CASSFGSGEQETQYF. The CDR3 DNA is TGTGCCAGCAGCTTTGGTAGCGGGGAGCAAGAGACCCAGTACTTC.

J is TRBJ2-1 and V is TRBV27; D perhaps matches TRBD1 (5 bases). Matching the DNA end better, TRBJ2-7 makes the J call doubtful. This CDR3 is built from 14 residues. Germline loops: CDR1 MNHEY, CDR2 SMNVEV (reference sequence). The CDR3 here is CASSLAAGSHEQYF. In DNA, the CDR3 is TGTGCCAGCAGTTTAGCGGCAGGGTCCCACGAGCAGTACTTC.